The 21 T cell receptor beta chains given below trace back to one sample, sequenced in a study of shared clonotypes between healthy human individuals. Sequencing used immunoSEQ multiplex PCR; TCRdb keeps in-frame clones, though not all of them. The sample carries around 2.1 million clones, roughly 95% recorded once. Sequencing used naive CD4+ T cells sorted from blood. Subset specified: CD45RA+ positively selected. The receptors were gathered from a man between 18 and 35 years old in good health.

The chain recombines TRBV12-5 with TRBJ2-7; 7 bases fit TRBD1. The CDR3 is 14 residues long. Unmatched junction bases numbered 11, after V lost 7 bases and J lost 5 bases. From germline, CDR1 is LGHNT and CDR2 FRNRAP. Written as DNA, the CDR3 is TGTGCTAGTGCCCGGGACAGCCCGCCCCACGAGCAGTACTTC. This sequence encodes CASARDSPPHEQYF.

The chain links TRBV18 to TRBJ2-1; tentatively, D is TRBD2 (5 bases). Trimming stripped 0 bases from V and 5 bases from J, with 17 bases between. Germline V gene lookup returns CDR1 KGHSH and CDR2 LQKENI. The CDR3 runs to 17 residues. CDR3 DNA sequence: TGTGCCAGCTCACCACCAAAGGGCGGGCCCGCAAACAATGAGCAGTTCTTC. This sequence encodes CASSPPKGGPANNEQFF.

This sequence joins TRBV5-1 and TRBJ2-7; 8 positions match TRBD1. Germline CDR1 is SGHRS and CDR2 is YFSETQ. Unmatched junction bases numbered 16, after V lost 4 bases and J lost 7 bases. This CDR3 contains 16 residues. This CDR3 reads CASSSDRGLPSKEQYF. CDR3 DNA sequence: TGCGCCAGCAGCAGCGACAGGGGACTCCCCTCTAAAGAGCAGTACTTC.

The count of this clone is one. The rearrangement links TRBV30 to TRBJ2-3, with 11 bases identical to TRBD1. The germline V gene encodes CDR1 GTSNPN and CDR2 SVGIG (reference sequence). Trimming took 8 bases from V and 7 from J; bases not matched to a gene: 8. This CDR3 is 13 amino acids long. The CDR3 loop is CAGRTGGVNTQYF. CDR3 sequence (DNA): TGTGCCGGCAGGACAGGGGGCGTAAATACGCAGTATTTT.

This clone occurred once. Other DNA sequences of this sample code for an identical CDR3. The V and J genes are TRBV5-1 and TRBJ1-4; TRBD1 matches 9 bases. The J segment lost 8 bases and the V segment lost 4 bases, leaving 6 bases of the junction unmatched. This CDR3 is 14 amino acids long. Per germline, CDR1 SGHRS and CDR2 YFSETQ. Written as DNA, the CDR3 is TGCGCCAGCAGCCTGGGACAGGGTTTGGAAAAACTGTTTTTT. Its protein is CASSLGQGLEKLFF.

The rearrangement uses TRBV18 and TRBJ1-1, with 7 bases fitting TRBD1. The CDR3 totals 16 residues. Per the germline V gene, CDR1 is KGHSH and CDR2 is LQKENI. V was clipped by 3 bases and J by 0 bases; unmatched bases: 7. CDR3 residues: CASSPNPGTVNTEAFF. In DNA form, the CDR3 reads TGTGCCAGCTCACCTAACCCCGGGACAGTGAACACTGAAGCTTTCTTT.

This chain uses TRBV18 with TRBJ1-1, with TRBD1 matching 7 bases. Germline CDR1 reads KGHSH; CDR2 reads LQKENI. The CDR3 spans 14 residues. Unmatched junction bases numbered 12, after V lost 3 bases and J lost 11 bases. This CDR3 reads CASSPQAGTDGAFF. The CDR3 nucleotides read TGTGCCAGCTCACCTCAAGCCGGGACAGACGGTGCTTTCTTT.

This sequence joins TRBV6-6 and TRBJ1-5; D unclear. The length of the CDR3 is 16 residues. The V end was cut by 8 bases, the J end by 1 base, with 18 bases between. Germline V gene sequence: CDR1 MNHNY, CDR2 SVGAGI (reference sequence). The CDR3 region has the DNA TGTGCCAGCTCCCCACCGACCGTCACGAGCAATCAGCCCCAGCATTTT. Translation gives CASSPPTVTSNQPQHF.

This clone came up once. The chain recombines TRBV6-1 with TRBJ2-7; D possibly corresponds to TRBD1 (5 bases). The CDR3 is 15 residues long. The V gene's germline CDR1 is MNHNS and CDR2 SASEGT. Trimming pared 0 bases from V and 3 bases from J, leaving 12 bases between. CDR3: CASSEARWQGYEQYF. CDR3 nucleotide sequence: TGTGCCAGCAGTGAAGCGAGGTGGCAGGGCTACGAGCAGTACTTC.

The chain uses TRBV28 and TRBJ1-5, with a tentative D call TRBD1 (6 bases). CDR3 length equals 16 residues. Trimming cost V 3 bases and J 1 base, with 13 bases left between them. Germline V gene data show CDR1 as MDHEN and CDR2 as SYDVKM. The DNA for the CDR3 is TGTGCCAGCAGTTTTTCAGGGGCCTGGAGCAATCAGCCCCAGCATTTT. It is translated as CASSFSGAWSNQPQHF.

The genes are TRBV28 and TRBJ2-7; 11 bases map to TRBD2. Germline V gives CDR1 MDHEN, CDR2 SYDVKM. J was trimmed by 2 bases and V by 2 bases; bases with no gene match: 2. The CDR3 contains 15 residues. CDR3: CASSLGSGGAYEQYF. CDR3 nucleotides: TGTGCCAGCAGTTTAGGTAGCGGGGGGGCCTACGAGCAGTACTTC.

CDR3: CASSLQGDEQFF. The DNA for the CDR3 is TGTGCCAGCAGCCTACAGGGGGATGAGCAGTTCTTC. The V call is TRBV6-6, the J call TRBJ2-1; TRBD1 aligns across 8 bases. The V gene end was trimmed by 6 bases and the J gene end by 8 bases; junction bases not matched to a gene: 3. The CDR3 is made up of 12 amino acids. The germline V gene encodes CDR1 MNHNY and CDR2 SVGAGI (reference sequence).

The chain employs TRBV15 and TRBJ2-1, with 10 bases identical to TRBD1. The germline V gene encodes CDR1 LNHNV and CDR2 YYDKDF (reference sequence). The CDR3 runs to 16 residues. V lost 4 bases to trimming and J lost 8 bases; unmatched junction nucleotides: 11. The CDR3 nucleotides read TGTGCCACCAGCACCAGAAGGGACAGGGGTGGATATGAGCAGTTCTTC. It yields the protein CATSTRRDRGGYEQFF.

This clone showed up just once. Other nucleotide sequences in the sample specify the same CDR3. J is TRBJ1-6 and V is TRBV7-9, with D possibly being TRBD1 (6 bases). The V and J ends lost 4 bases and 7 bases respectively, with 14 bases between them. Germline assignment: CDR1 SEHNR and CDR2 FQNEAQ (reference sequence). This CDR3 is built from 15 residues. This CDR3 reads CASSSSGGPNSPLHF. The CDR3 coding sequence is TGTGCCAGCAGCTCTTCCGGGGGCCCAAATTCACCCCTCCACTTT.

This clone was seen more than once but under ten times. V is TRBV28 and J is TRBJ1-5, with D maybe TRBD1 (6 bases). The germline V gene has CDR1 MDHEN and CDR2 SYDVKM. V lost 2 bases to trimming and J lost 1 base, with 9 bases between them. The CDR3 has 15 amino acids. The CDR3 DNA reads TGTGCCAGCAGTTTACACAGGGAGAGCAATCAGCCCCAGCATTTT. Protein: CASSLHRESNQPQHF.

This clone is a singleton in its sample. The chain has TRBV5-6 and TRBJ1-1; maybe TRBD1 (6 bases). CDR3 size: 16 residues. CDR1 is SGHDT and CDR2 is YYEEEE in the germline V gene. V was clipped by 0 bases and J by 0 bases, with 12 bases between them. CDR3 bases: TGTGCCAGCAGCTTGGGATATGGGGGCCTGAACACTGAAGCTTTCTTT. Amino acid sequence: CASSLGYGGLNTEAFF.

The CDR3 loop is CASSGGTARGEQYF. In nucleotides, the CDR3 is TGTGCCAGCAGCGGAGGGACGGCCAGAGGGGAGCAGTACTTC. This chain uses TRBV9 with TRBJ2-7; D may correspond to TRBD1 or TRBD2 (5 bases each). The CDR3 runs to 14 residues. Germline assignment: CDR1 SGDLS and CDR2 YYNGEE. V lost 3 bases to trimming and J lost 7 bases, with 17 bases between them.

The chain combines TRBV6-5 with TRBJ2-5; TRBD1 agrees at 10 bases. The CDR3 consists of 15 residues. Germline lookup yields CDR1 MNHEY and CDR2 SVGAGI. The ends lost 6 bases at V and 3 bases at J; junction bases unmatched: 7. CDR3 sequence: CASRRQGAGEETQYF. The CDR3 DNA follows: TGTGCCAGCAGACGACAGGGGGCAGGGGAAGAGACCCAGTACTTC.

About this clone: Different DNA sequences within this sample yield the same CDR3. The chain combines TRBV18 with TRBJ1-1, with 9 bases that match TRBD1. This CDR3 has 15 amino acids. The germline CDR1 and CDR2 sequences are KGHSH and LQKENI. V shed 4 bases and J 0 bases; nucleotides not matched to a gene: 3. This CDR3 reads CASSLGQGMNTEAFF. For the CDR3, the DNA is TGTGCCAGCTCACTCGGACAGGGGATGAACACTGAAGCTTTCTTT. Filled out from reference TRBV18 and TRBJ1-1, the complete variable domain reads NAGVMQNPRHLVRRRGQEARLRCSPMKGHSHVYWYRQLPEEGLKFMVYLQKENIIDESGMPKERFSAEFPKEGPSILRIQQVVRGDSAAYFCASSLGQGMNTEAFFGQGTRLTVV.

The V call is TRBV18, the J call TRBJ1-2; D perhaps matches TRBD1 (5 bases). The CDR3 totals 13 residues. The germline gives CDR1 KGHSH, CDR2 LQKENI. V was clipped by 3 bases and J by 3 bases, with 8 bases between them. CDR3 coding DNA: TGTGCCAGCTCACCTTCAGGGTACTATGGCTACACCTTC. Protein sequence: CASSPSGYYGYTF. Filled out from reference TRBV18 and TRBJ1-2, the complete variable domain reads NAGVMQNPRHLVRRRGQEARLRCSPMKGHSHVYWYRQLPEEGLKFMVYLQKENIIDESGMPKERFSAEFPKEGPSILRIQQVVRGDSAAYFCASSPSGYYGYTFGSGTRLTVV.

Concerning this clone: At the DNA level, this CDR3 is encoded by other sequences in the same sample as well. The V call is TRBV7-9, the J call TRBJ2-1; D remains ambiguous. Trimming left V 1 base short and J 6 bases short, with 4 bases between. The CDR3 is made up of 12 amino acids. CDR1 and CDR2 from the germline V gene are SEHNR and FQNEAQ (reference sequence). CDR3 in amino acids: CASSLVSNEQFF. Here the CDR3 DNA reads TGTGCCAGCAGCTTAGTCAGCAATGAGCAGTTCTTC.